What follows are 5 T cell receptor beta chains derived from one specimen sequenced in a study of brain T cells in children with intractable seizures. Using immunoSEQ multiplex PCR, the repertoire was profiled, and TCRdb retains in-frame clones only, with some absent. The table has some 20,000 clones, around 94% seen once. The sequencing here drew on peripheral blood, taken at surgery. The receptors were sampled from a boy between 10 and 17 years old with focal cortical dysplasia and intractable seizures.

This clone was recorded a few times. The V call is TRBV5-4, the J call TRBJ2-5; perhaps TRBD1 as D (6 bases). The V and J ends lost 4 bases and 4 bases respectively, with 20 bases between them. CDR1 and CDR2 (germline): SGHNT, YYREEE (reference sequence). This CDR3 has 16 amino acids. The CDR3 DNA reads TGTGCCAGCAGCCCCAGGGCAGGGGCTGGGGGAGAGACCCAGTACTTC. Protein: CASSPRAGAGGETQYF. Drawing the rest from reference TRBV5-4 and TRBJ2-5, the complete variable domain is ETGVTQSPTHLIKTRGQQVTLRCSSQSGHNTVSWYQQALGQGPQFIFQYYREEENGRGNFPPRFSGLQFPNYSSELNVNALELDDSALYLCASSPRAGAGGETQYFGPGTRLLVL.

The CDR3 bases are TGTGCCAGCAGCAAAGATCTGGCTAGCGAGAGCACAGATACGCAGTATTTT. This sequence encodes CASSKDLASESTDTQYF. The chain carries TRBV21-1 and TRBJ2-3; the D segment call TRBD2 is taken from the table without a DNA check. TRBV21-1 has pseudogene status. The CDR3 is made up of 17 amino acids.

The count of this clone is one. The V call is TRBV12-5, the J call TRBJ2-5, with 13 bases fitting TRBD2. Germline values: CDR1 LGHNT, CDR2 FRNRAP. Trimming took 0 bases from V and 5 from J; bases not matched to a gene: 6. CDR3 length equals 17 residues. DNA of the CDR3: TGTGCTAGTGGTTTGGTACTAGCGGGGGGGGCAAGCGAGACCCAGTACTTC. The encoded protein is CASGLVLAGGASETQYF. The whole variable domain, filled in from reference TRBV12-5 and TRBJ2-5, reads DARVTQTPRHKVTEMGQEVTMRCQPILGHNTVFWYRQTMMQGLELLAYFRNRAPLDDSGMPKDRFSAEMPDATLATLKIQPSEPRDSAVYFCASGLVLAGGASETQYFGPGTRLLVL.

The chain has TRBV3-1 (or the pseudogene TRBV3-2) and TRBJ2-7; no definite D call. V lost 0 bases and J 5 bases, leaving 11 bases between the germline ends. This CDR3 spans 14 amino acids. Germline V gives CDR1 LGHDT, CDR2 YNNKEL (reference sequence). The CDR3 loop reads CASSQESKGNEQYF. The CDR3, as DNA: TGTGCCAGCAGCCAAGAATCTAAGGGTAACGAGCAGTACTTC.

J is TRBJ2-3 and V is TRBV18, with D maybe TRBD2 (6 bases). The V end lost 6 bases, the J end lost 1 base, and 14 bases lay between the germline ends. The CDR3 is made up of 15 amino acids. From germline, CDR1 is KGHSH and CDR2 LQKENI. The chain's CDR3 is CASSPYERGTDTQYF. The CDR3 DNA reads TGTGCCAGCTCGCCCTATGAGCGGGGCACAGATACGCAGTATTTT. Looking up the rest from reference TRBV18 and TRBJ2-3 gives the full variable domain: NAGVMQNPRHLVRRRGQEARLRCSPMKGHSHVYWYRQLPEEGLKFMVYLQKENIIDESGMPKERFSAEFPKEGPSILRIQQVVRGDSAAYFCASSPYERGTDTQYFGPGTRLTVL.